The rows below give T cell receptor beta chains drawn from one sample of a study of OX40 agonist ivuxolimab in advanced cancers. Profiling relied on immunoSEQ multiplex PCR, and the TCRdb table lists in-frame clones only, not all of them. The sample holds over 75,000 clones, around 90% seen once. The sequencing used CD4+ or CD8+ T cells sorted from blood, collected in a trial of the OX40 agonist ivuxolimab. Source of these receptors: an adult with an advanced solid tumor such as melanoma, head and neck, liver or kidney cancer. Both conserved end residues are part of each CDR3. A D gene is named only where the DNA matches it firmly. Only part of the rows carry a size: once, few, many, or a class if the clone is expanded.

v_call: TRBV7-2
j_call: TRBJ1-5
clone_size: once
cdr3_length: 13
d_call: TRBD1
cdr3_aa: CASSRGLNQPQHF
cdr3_nt: TGTGCCAGCAGCAGGGGGCTCAATCAGCCCCAGCATTTT

v_call: TRBV5-8
j_call: TRBJ2-5
clone_size: -
cdr3_length: 13
d_call: -
cdr3_aa: CATRMTVRETQYF
cdr3_nt: TGTGCCACCCGAATGACAGTAAGAGAGACCCAGTACTTC

v_call: TRBV10-3
j_call: TRBJ2-1
clone_size: -
cdr3_length: 15
d_call: -
cdr3_aa: CAISASKSLGNEQFF
cdr3_nt: TGTGCCATCAGTGCCTCCAAATCTTTGGGCAATGAGCAGTTCTTC

v_call: TRBV7-2
j_call: TRBJ2-3
clone_size: -
cdr3_length: 13
d_call: -
cdr3_aa: CASSAGSPGTQYF
cdr3_nt: TGTGCCAGCAGCGCGGGGAGTCCGGGTACGCAGTATTTT

v_call: TRBV6-1
j_call: TRBJ2-2
clone_size: -
cdr3_length: 13
d_call: -
cdr3_aa: CASSSLETGELFF
cdr3_nt: TGTGCCAGCAGTTCATTGGAGACCGGGGAGCTGTTTTTT

v_call: TRBV2
j_call: TRBJ1-5
clone_size: -
cdr3_length: 13
d_call: -
cdr3_aa: CASRNRESQPQHF
cdr3_nt: TGTGCCAGCAGAAACAGGGAGAGTCAGCCCCAGCATTTT

v_call: TRBV7-2
j_call: TRBJ2-5
clone_size: -
cdr3_length: 16
d_call: -
cdr3_aa: CASSPGGSQWLETQYF
cdr3_nt: TGTGCCAGCAGCCCCGGGGGTAGTCAATGGCTAGAGACCCAGTACTTC

v_call: TRBV11-2
j_call: TRBJ2-1
clone_size: -
cdr3_length: 16
d_call: -
cdr3_aa: CASSSSTTLIYNEQFF
cdr3_nt: TGTGCCAGCAGCTCGAGTACGACCCTTATTTACAATGAGCAGTTCTTC

v_call: TRBV7-2
j_call: TRBJ2-2
clone_size: -
cdr3_length: 15
d_call: -
cdr3_aa: CASSSPVGKTGELFF
cdr3_nt: TGTGCCAGCAGCTCCCCCGTTGGGAAGACCGGGGAGCTGTTTTTT

v_call: TRBV30
j_call: TRBJ1-2
clone_size: -
cdr3_length: 13
d_call: TRBD1
cdr3_aa: CAWAQGAGYGYTF
cdr3_nt: TGTGCCTGGGCTCAGGGGGCTGGCTATGGCTACACCTTC

v_call: TRBV5-1
j_call: TRBJ2-5
clone_size: -
cdr3_length: 14
d_call: TRBD1
cdr3_aa: CASSWDRGDGTQYF
cdr3_nt: TGCGCCAGCAGTTGGGACAGGGGGGATGGGACCCAGTACTTC

v_call: TRBV6-1
j_call: TRBJ1-5
clone_size: -
cdr3_length: 15
d_call: TRBD1
cdr3_aa: CASTSGGGGNQPQHF
cdr3_nt: TGTGCCAGCACCTCAGGGGGCGGTGGCAATCAGCCCCAGCATTTT

v_call: TRBV6-5
j_call: TRBJ1-1
clone_size: -
cdr3_length: 15
d_call: -
cdr3_aa: CASRVTGGVDTEAFF
cdr3_nt: TGTGCCAGCAGAGTTACTGGGGGCGTAGACACTGAAGCTTTCTTT

v_call: TRBV6-1
j_call: TRBJ2-2
clone_size: once
cdr3_length: 15
d_call: TRBD1
cdr3_aa: CASRPGTGNTGELFF
cdr3_nt: TGTGCCAGCCGGCCCGGGACAGGGAACACCGGGGAGCTGTTTTTT

v_call: TRBV7-9
j_call: TRBJ2-1
clone_size: -
cdr3_length: 13
d_call: -
cdr3_aa: CASSLLPDNEQFF
cdr3_nt: TGTGCCAGCAGCTTACTTCCCGACAATGAGCAGTTCTTC

v_call: TRBV5-6
j_call: TRBJ1-1
clone_size: -
cdr3_length: 15
d_call: -
cdr3_aa: CASSFPGTLNTEAFF
cdr3_nt: TGTGCCAGCAGCTTCCCTGGGACACTGAACACTGAAGCTTTCTTT

v_call: TRBV6-1
j_call: TRBJ2-7
clone_size: -
cdr3_length: 14
d_call: TRBD2
cdr3_aa: CASSGREVSYEQYF
cdr3_nt: TGTGCCAGCAGTGGCCGGGAGGTCTCCTACGAGCAGTACTTC

v_call: TRBV19
j_call: TRBJ2-7
clone_size: -
cdr3_length: 13
d_call: TRBD1
cdr3_aa: CASSIGDSYEQYF
cdr3_nt: TGTGCCAGTAGTATCGGGGACAGCTACGAGCAGTACTTC

v_call: TRBV5-1
j_call: TRBJ1-1
clone_size: -
cdr3_length: 12
d_call: TRBD1
cdr3_aa: CASSSGQAVAFF
cdr3_nt: TGCGCCAGCAGTAGTGGACAGGCTGTAGCTTTCTTT